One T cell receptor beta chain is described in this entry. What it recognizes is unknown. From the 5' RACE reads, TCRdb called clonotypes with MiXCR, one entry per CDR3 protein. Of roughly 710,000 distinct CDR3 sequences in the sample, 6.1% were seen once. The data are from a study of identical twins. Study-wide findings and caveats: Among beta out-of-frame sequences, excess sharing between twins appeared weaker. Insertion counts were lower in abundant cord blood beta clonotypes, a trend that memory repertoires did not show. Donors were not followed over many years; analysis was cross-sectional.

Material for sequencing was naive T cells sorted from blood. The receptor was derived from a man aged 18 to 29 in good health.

CDR3 amino acids: CASSRGAGYEQYF. CDR3 sequence (DNA): TGTGCCAGCAGCCGCGGGGCAGGATACGAGCAGTACTTC. J is TRBJ2-7 and V is TRBV12-3 or TRBV12-4; D may be TRBD2 (6 bases). V gave up 6 bases and J gave up 4 bases, with 13 bases separating them. This CDR3 has 13 residues.